The 29 T cell receptor beta chains below all came from one sample that was sequenced in a study of blood T cell repertoires in COVID-19. Using immunoSEQ multiplex PCR, the repertoire was profiled, and TCRdb retains in-frame clones only, with some absent. The sample holds 45,000 to 50,000 clones, 65% to 90% seen once. The specimen was peripheral blood. These receptors were collected from a man aged 35 to 55 with acute or convalescent COVID-19.

The sample holds a few counts of this clone. This chain uses TRBV6-1 with TRBJ1-5; 7 bases align to TRBD1. V dropped 4 bases and J dropped 3; count of bases not matched to a gene: 9. The CDR3 totals 16 residues. Per germline, CDR1 MNHNS and CDR2 SASEGT. The CDR3 sequence is CASSGPQGGYNQPQHF. CDR3 nucleotide sequence: TGTGCCAGCAGTGGGCCGCAGGGGGGCTACAATCAGCCCCAGCATTTT.

The chain is built from TRBV7-2 and TRBJ1-2, with 9 bases aligning to TRBD1. V shed 5 bases and J 8 bases; nucleotides not matched to a gene: 18. The germline V gene has CDR1 SGHTA and CDR2 FQGNSA. The CDR3 is made up of 17 amino acids. CDR3 DNA sequence: TGTGCCAGCAGCCGTCAAAGATGGACAGGGGAAGCAGAAGGCTACACCTTC. Protein product: CASSRQRWTGEAEGYTF.

The V gene is TRBV7-2, the J gene TRBJ2-2; no clear D. Between the trimmed V and J ends, which lost 4 bases and 9 bases, there was a span of 12 bases. From germline, CDR1 is SGHTA and CDR2 FQGNSA. The CDR3 consists of 13 residues. The CDR3 loop is CASSSGTWWELFF. For the CDR3, the DNA is TGTGCCAGCAGCTCCGGTACCTGGTGGGAGCTGTTTTTT.

V is TRBV6-1 and J is TRBJ2-1; 7 nucleotides match TRBD2. CDR1 MNHNS and CDR2 SASEGT come from the germline V gene. V shed 3 bases and J 5 bases; nucleotides not matched to a gene: 1. The CDR3 runs to 13 residues. CDR3 sequence: CASSDTSDNEQFF. CDR3 DNA sequence: TGTGCCAGCAGTGATACTAGCGACAATGAGCAGTTCTTC.

The rearrangement joins TRBV28 to TRBJ2-2; 11 positions agree with TRBD1. The V segment lost 1 base and the J segment 4 bases; nucleotides outside the gene matches: 5. The CDR3 sequence is 17 residues long. Germline CDR1 is MDHEN and CDR2 is SYDVKM. The CDR3 spells CASSLLRTGGITGELFF. The CDR3 nucleotides read TGTGCCAGCAGTTTATTGAGGACAGGGGGCATCACCGGGGAGCTGTTTTTT.

The CDR3 DNA is TGTGCCAGCAGCTTACGACGAGAGGTAAAAGCTTTCTTT. Amino acid sequence: CASSLRREVKAFF. V usage is TRBV7-2 and J usage is TRBJ1-1; no reliable D call. Trimming removed 2 bases from V and 9 bases from J, with 13 bases in between. Looked up from germline, CDR1 is SGHTA and CDR2 is FQGNSA. The CDR3 is 13 amino acids. Supplemented by reference TRBV7-2 and TRBJ1-1, the full variable domain reads GAGVSQSPSNKVTEKGKDVELRCDPISGHTALYWYRQSLGQGLEFLIYFQGNSAPDKSGLPSDRFSAERTGGSVSTLTIQRTQQEDSAVYLCASSLRREVKAFFGQGTRLTVV.

The chain is built from TRBV27 and TRBJ1-6; possibly TRBD1 for D (5 bases). The V gene's germline CDR1 is MNHEY and CDR2 SMNVEV (reference sequence). Trimming shortened V by 0 bases and J by 4 bases, and 7 bases separated the two germline ends. This CDR3 is 15 amino acids long. The CDR3 DNA follows: TGTGCCAGCAGTTTATCGACAGCATATAATTCACCCCTCCACTTT. Its translation is CASSLSTAYNSPLHF.

The rearrangement uses TRBV19 and TRBJ1-1, with a tentative D call TRBD1 (6 bases). This CDR3 has 17 residues. Per the germline V gene, CDR1 is LNHDA and CDR2 is SQIVND (reference sequence). The ends were cut back, 6 bases at V and 5 bases at J, with 25 bases in the middle. CDR3: CASSMGRRGAPFTEAFF. The CDR3 nucleotides read TGTGCCAGTAGCATGGGCCGCAGGGGCGCACCGTTTACTGAAGCTTTCTTT.

The chain links TRBV7-2 to TRBJ2-3, with 7 bases matching TRBD2. V shed 0 bases, J shed 6 bases, and the junction held 3 bases outside the gene matches. The CDR3 sequence is 14 residues long. Per the germline V gene, CDR1 is SGHTA and CDR2 is FQGNSA. The DNA for the CDR3 is TGTGCCAGCAGCTTAGCGGGGGGGGTGGATACGCAGTATTTT. This translates into CASSLAGGVDTQYF.

The chain joins TRBV18 to TRBJ1-2, with TRBD1 matching 9 bases. From germline, CDR1 is KGHSH and CDR2 LQKENI. After removal of 6 bases from V and 6 bases from J, the junction contained 8 bases not matched to a gene. This CDR3 spans 14 amino acids. CDR3 loop: CASSVDRDRDGYTF. CDR3 DNA: TGTGCCAGCTCGGTGGACCGGGACAGGGATGGCTACACCTTC.

The chain employs TRBV6-2 or TRBV6-3 and TRBJ2-5, with 7 bases aligning to TRBD1. Trimming took 5 bases from V and 4 from J; bases not matched to a gene: 7. This CDR3 is built from 14 residues. The germline V gene has CDR1 MNHEY and CDR2 SVGEGT. CDR3 loop: CASSTRTGVETQYF. DNA for the CDR3: TGTGCCAGCAGTACCAGGACAGGTGTAGAGACCCAGTACTTC.

The chain carries TRBV5-1 and TRBJ2-7; D is possibly TRBD2 (5 bases). CDR1 SGHRS and CDR2 YFSETQ come from the germline V gene. Trimming pared 0 bases from V and 2 bases from J, leaving 15 bases between. This CDR3 region has 16 residues. CDR3 in amino acids: CASSLAGIPRAYEQYF. CDR3 bases: TGCGCCAGCAGCTTGGCCGGGATCCCCCGAGCCTACGAGCAGTACTTC.

This chain connects TRBV2 to TRBJ2-7; D not certain. Between the trimmed V and J ends, which lost 5 bases and 0 bases, there was a span of 2 bases. The CDR3 extends over 11 amino acids. Germline V gives CDR1 SNHLY, CDR2 FYNNEI. Here the CDR3 reads CASSYSYEQYF. The CDR3 region has the DNA TGTGCCAGCAGTTACTCCTACGAGCAGTACTTC.

The rearrangement links TRBV24-1 to TRBJ2-2; tentatively, D is TRBD2 (6 bases). The germline CDR1 and CDR2 sequences are KGHDR and SFDVKD. This CDR3 contains 14 residues. V was shortened by 7 bases and J by 2 bases, with 10 bases between the two germline ends. The CDR3 region is CATRGAGNTGELFF. The CDR3 DNA reads TGTGCCACCAGAGGGGCGGGAAACACCGGGGAGCTGTTTTTT.

By frequency in the sample, this clone is medium-sized (0.01 to 0.1%). This sequence joins TRBV7-9 and TRBJ2-7, with D maybe TRBD2 (6 bases). Trimming cost V 1 base and J 6 bases, with 10 bases left between them. CDR3 length equals 13 residues. CDR1 and CDR2 from the germline V gene are SEHNR and FQNEAQ (reference sequence). CDR3 amino acids: CASSLGGGAEQYF. The CDR3 bases are TGTGCCAGCAGCTTAGGAGGAGGGGCCGAGCAGTACTTC.

The chain joins TRBV18 to TRBJ2-4, with a possible D match to TRBD2 (6 bases). Trimming removed 3 bases at V and 9 bases at J, with 12 bases between. Germline CDR1 reads KGHSH; CDR2 reads LQKENI. The CDR3 is 13 residues long. The CDR3 protein is CASSPTGGLIQYF. DNA of the CDR3: TGTGCCAGCTCACCTACCGGGGGACTCATTCAGTACTTC.

This clone was counted between two and nine times. The rearrangement links TRBV4-1 to TRBJ1-5; TRBD1 agrees at 9 bases. Germline trimming cut 2 bases from V and 1 base from J; bases unmatched to any gene: 3. Germline V gene sequence: CDR1 MGHRA, CDR2 YSYEKL. The CDR3 consists of 16 residues. As DNA, the CDR3 is TGCGCCAGCAGCCAACCGGGACAGGGAAGCAATCAGCCCCAGCATTTT. It is translated as CASSQPGQGSNQPQHF.

J is TRBJ1-2 and V is TRBV29-1; 8 nucleotides line up with TRBD1. The CDR3 runs to 13 residues. The V gene's germline CDR1 is SQVTM and CDR2 ANQGSEA. V shed 4 bases and J 1 base; nucleotides not matched to a gene: 2. CDR3 bases: TGCAGCGTTGGACAGGGGCTTAACTATGGCTACACCTTC. Residues: CSVGQGLNYGYTF.

The J gene is TRBJ2-7, the V gene TRBV28; the D gene is possibly TRBD1 (6 bases). The germline gives CDR1 MDHEN, CDR2 SYDVKM. The CDR3 contains 14 residues. V lost 6 bases and J 4 bases, leaving 16 bases between the germline ends. DNA for the CDR3: TGTGCCAGCAGGAACAGGGCTTTCCGGTACGAGCAGTACTTC. Translated: CASRNRAFRYEQYF. The entire variable domain, with the rest obtained from reference TRBV28 and TRBJ2-7, is as follows: DVKVTQSSRYLVKRTGEKVFLECVQDMDHENMFWYRQDPGLGLRLIYFSYDVKMKEKGDIPEGYSVSREKKERFSLILESASTNQTSMYLCASRNRAFRYEQYFGPGTRLTVT.

The chain joins TRBV11-3 to TRBJ2-7; perhaps TRBD2 as D (6 bases). CDR3 length equals 15 residues. Germline V gene lookup returns CDR1 SGHNT and CDR2 YENEEA. The V end lost 3 bases, the J end lost 2 bases, and 14 bases lay between the germline ends. CDR3 sequence: CASSFQGGNTYEQYF. The CDR3 coding sequence is TGTGCCAGCAGCTTCCAGGGAGGAAATACCTACGAGCAGTACTTC.

The chain employs TRBV9 and TRBJ1-1; D may be TRBD1 (5 bases). The CDR3 totals 15 residues. CDR1 is SGDLS and CDR2 is YYNGEE in the germline V gene. Trimming cost V 0 bases and J 6 bases, with 15 bases left between them. The CDR3 DNA reads as TGTGCCAGCAGCGTAGGGGGCGCGTTAGAAGCTGAAGCTTTCTTT. Its translation is CASSVGGALEAEAFF.

In its sample, this clone was seen a few times. This chain joins TRBV20-1 and TRBJ2-1; tentatively, D is TRBD2 (6 bases). Between the trimmed V and J ends, which lost 0 bases and 15 bases, there was a span of 12 bases. Germline lookup yields CDR1 DFQATT and CDR2 SNEGSKA (reference sequence). The CDR3 contains 11 residues. The CDR3 spells CSAREGSGSFF. Written as DNA, the CDR3 is TGCAGTGCTAGAGAGGGCAGCGGGTCGTTCTTC.

This chain uses TRBV6-6 with TRBJ1-2, with D possibly being TRBD1 (6 bases). The V gene lost 5 bases and the J gene lost 3 bases, with 10 bases spanning the gap. Germline loops: CDR1 MNHNY, CDR2 SVGAGI (reference sequence). The CDR3 is 13 amino acids. CDR3: CASSKDRYYGYTF. The CDR3 nucleotides are TGTGCCAGCAGTAAGGACAGATACTATGGCTACACCTTC.

As concerns this clone: Its ends do not fully match the called genes, so a read error is possible. This chain links TRBV30 with TRBJ2-1, with D possibly matching TRBD2 (6 bases). The CDR3 sequence is 14 residues long. The germline CDR1 and CDR2 sequences are GTSNPN and SVGIG (reference sequence). CDR3 sequence reads: CVWGRSGDRNEQFF. Here the CDR3 DNA reads TGTGTCTGGGGAAGATCGGGGGACCGCAATGAGCAGTTCTTC.

The CDR3 DNA reads TGTGCCAGTAGCCCTCGGGACACCTCCTATGGCTACACCTTC. Translated, it gives CASSPRDTSYGYTF. The chain combines TRBV19 with TRBJ1-2; D might be TRBD1 (6 bases). Germline CDR1 and CDR2: LNHDA and SQIVND (reference sequence). Trimming shortened V by 6 bases and J by 4 bases, and 15 bases separated the two germline ends. The CDR3 loop spans 14 amino acids.

V is TRBV28 and J is TRBJ2-2; tentative D call: TRBD2 (5 bases). V lost 5 bases and J lost 7, with 11 bases in between. The CDR3 has 13 residues. CDR1 is MDHEN and CDR2 is SYDVKM in the germline V gene. The CDR3 loop reads CASSRIGVGELFF. CDR3 nucleotides: TGTGCCAGCAGTAGAATCGGGGTCGGGGAGCTGTTTTTT.

The J gene is TRBJ2-7, the V gene TRBV7-2; 8 bases map to TRBD2. The V gene's germline CDR1 is SGHTA and CDR2 FQGNSA. The J segment lost 0 bases and the V segment lost 7 bases, leaving 8 bases of the junction unmatched. This CDR3 has 15 residues. CDR3 in DNA: TGTGCCAGCAAAAGAGAGCGGGGGCCCTCCTACGAGCAGTACTTC. Its protein product is CASKRERGPSYEQYF.

The chain recombines TRBV28 with TRBJ1-5; unclear D gene. Looked up from germline, CDR1 is MDHEN and CDR2 is SYDVKM. V lost 5 bases and J lost 3, with 5 bases in between. The CDR3 has 12 residues. CDR3 residues: CASSPINQPQHF. CDR3 nucleotides: TGTGCCAGCAGTCCCATCAATCAGCCCCAGCATTTT.

The rearrangement uses TRBV7-2 and TRBJ2-3, with 13 bases matching TRBD2. The length of the CDR3 is 16 residues. V shed 5 bases and J 4 bases; nucleotides not matched to a gene: 6. CDR1 and CDR2 (germline): SGHTA, FQGNSA. CDR3 DNA sequence: TGTGCCAGCAGCCCCTGGACTAGCGGGGGATCAGATACGCAGTATTTT. It translates to CASSPWTSGGSDTQYF.